The 23 T cell receptor beta chains in this list originate from one sample, sequenced in a study of long-term antiretroviral therapy in people with HIV. Sequencing used immunoSEQ v3.0 at survey level. Profiled with immunoSEQ multiplex PCR; TCRdb holds only in-frame clones, not every one. This table has tens of thousands of clones, approximately 92% appearing once. Sequencing used unsorted PBMCs, obtained 5 to 5.5 years after starting antiretroviral therapy. These receptors all stem from a woman aged 40-49 years with HIV.

This chain connects TRBV27 to TRBJ1-5, with 8 bases that match TRBD1. The germline V gene encodes CDR1 MNHEY and CDR2 SMNVEV (reference sequence). V was pared by 6 bases and J by 5 bases, with 6 bases of the junction left unmatched. This CDR3 spans 14 amino acids. The CDR3, as DNA: TGTGCCAGCAGGGGCCAGGGGGCCTATCAGCCCCAGCATTTT. As protein: CASRGQGAYQPQHF.

The V gene is TRBV5-6, the J gene TRBJ2-2; 7 bases align to TRBD1. Looked up from germline, CDR1 is SGHDT and CDR2 is YYEEEE. The CDR3 loop spans 14 amino acids. Trimming at V came to 0 bases and at J to 13 bases, leaving 9 bases not matched to a gene. Written as DNA, the CDR3 is TGTGCCAGCAGCTTGGGGACCGGGACAGTGACGCTGTTTTTT. Its translation: CASSLGTGTVTLFF.

The V gene is TRBV9, the J gene TRBJ2-7; D ambiguous. Between the trimmed V and J ends, which lost 4 bases and 5 bases, there was a span of 10 bases. This CDR3 has 12 amino acids. Germline CDR1 SGDLS, CDR2 YYNGEE. The CDR3 protein is CASSLSGNEQYF. CDR3 coding DNA: TGTGCCAGCAGCCTCTCCGGAAACGAGCAGTACTTC.

This chain joins TRBV5-6 and TRBJ1-1; D uncertain. V was cut by 2 bases and J by 4 bases, with 12 bases left in between. This CDR3 has 14 residues. CDR1 and CDR2 from the germline V gene are SGHDT and YYEEEE. CDR3 DNA sequence: TGTGCCAGCAGCTTCTCGGGCGACGGCACTGAAGCTTTCTTT. Translation gives CASSFSGDGTEAFF.

CDR3 sequence (DNA): TGCGCCAGCAGCCAAGGGGGTAGCGGGAGTATCTCCTACGAGCAGTACTTC. The encoded protein is CASSQGGSGSISYEQYF. The chain recombines TRBV4-1 with TRBJ2-7; 9 bases map to TRBD2. Germline values: CDR1 MGHRA, CDR2 YSYEKL. With 1 base clipped from V and 0 bases from J, the junction kept 7 bases outside the gene matches. This CDR3 is 17 amino acids long.

The rearrangement uses TRBV7-6 and TRBJ2-3; D gene unclear. From germline, CDR1 is SGHVS and CDR2 FNYEAQ. The CDR3 is made up of 13 amino acids. V lost 8 bases, J lost 5 bases, and 14 bases lay in between. DNA of the CDR3: TGTGCCAGCTCTTGGGGTCTGGAAGATACGCAGTATTTT. Amino acids: CASSWGLEDTQYF.

The chain joins TRBV4-1 to TRBJ2-1; TRBD1 aligns across 7 bases. The V segment lost 0 bases and the J segment 7 bases; nucleotides outside the gene matches: 6. This CDR3 is built from 15 residues. The germline V gene has CDR1 MGHRA and CDR2 YSYEKL. The CDR3 DNA sequence: TGCGCCAGCAGCCAAGATCCAGGGGGTGGGAATGAGCAGTTCTTC. This codes for CASSQDPGGGNEQFF.

This clone was found a few times. The chain joins TRBV19 to TRBJ1-5; unclear D gene. This CDR3 is built from 14 residues. Germline-derived CDR1 and CDR2 are LNHDA and SQIVND (reference sequence). V lost 6 bases and J lost 2, with 11 bases in between. In nucleotides, the CDR3 is TGTGCCAGTAGGCACCGTCTGGGCAATCAGCCCCAGCATTTT. Its protein product is CASRHRLGNQPQHF.

This chain connects TRBV7-2 to TRBJ1-2; D not resolved. Germline V lookup: CDR1 SGHTA, CDR2 FQGNSA. The CDR3 consists of 14 residues. With 5 bases removed from V and 8 bases from J, the gap between germline ends came to 18 bases. CDR3 nucleotides: TGTGCCAGCAGCCATTACGGGGATCTGGTAGGCTACACCTTC. Amino acid sequence: CASSHYGDLVGYTF.

The V call is TRBV5-4, the J call TRBJ2-3, with 9 bases aligning to TRBD1. V was clipped by 4 bases and J by 7 bases; unmatched bases: 10. Germline CDR1 and CDR2: SGHNT and YYREEE (reference sequence). CDR3 length: 15 residues. The CDR3 DNA reads as TGTGCCAGCAGCACAACGGGACAGGGAGGGAATACGCAGTATTTT. As protein: CASSTTGQGGNTQYF.

The rearrangement uses TRBV5-4 and TRBJ1-2; D uncertain. Between the trimmed V and J ends, which lost 4 bases and 8 bases, there was a span of 15 bases. Per germline, CDR1 SGHNT and CDR2 YYREEE (reference sequence). CDR3 length: 13 amino acids. This CDR3 reads CASSPRTVAGYTF. The CDR3 nucleotides are TGTGCCAGCAGCCCCCGGACTGTGGCCGGCTACACCTTC.

This rearrangement joins TRBV19 to TRBJ1-1; the D gene is possibly TRBD1 (6 bases). Germline CDR1 and CDR2: LNHDA and SQIVND (reference sequence). Between the trimmed V and J ends, which lost 5 bases and 5 bases, there was a span of 15 bases. The CDR3 length is 14 residues. CDR3 protein: CASSFKQGGTEAFF. The CDR3 region has the DNA TGTGCCAGTAGTTTCAAACAGGGAGGAACTGAAGCTTTCTTT. Drawing the rest from reference TRBV19 and TRBJ1-1, the complete variable domain is DGGITQSPKYLFRKEGQNVTLSCEQNLNHDAMYWYRQDPGQGLRLIYYSQIVNDFQKGDIAEGYSVSREKKESFPLTVTSAQKNPTAFYLCASSFKQGGTEAFFGQGTRLTVV.

The J gene is TRBJ1-1, the V gene TRBV4-3; D call uncertain. This CDR3 is built from 16 residues. Germline CDR1 and CDR2: LGHNA and YSLEER. V was pared by 0 bases and J by 0 bases, with 11 bases between. CDR3 in DNA: TGCGCCAGCAGCCAAGATTTGGTTGGGGTGAACACTGAAGCTTTCTTT. This codes for CASSQDLVGVNTEAFF.

The chain has TRBV6-5 and TRBJ2-7; no clear D gene. Germline-derived CDR1 and CDR2 are MNHEY and SVGAGI. This CDR3 contains 13 residues. Trimming cost V 5 bases and J 2 bases, with 10 bases left between them. The CDR3 coding sequence is TGTGCCAGCAGTCGAGACTGGACCTACGAGCAGTACTTC. Translated: CASSRDWTYEQYF.

The V and J genes are TRBV19 and TRBJ1-2, with D uncertain. Germline V gene data show CDR1 as LNHDA and CDR2 as SQIVND (reference sequence). CDR3 length: 14 residues. The V gene lost 5 bases and the J gene lost 3 bases, with 13 bases spanning the gap. This chain's CDR3 is CASSPTAGYYGYTF. The CDR3 DNA follows: TGTGCCAGTAGTCCTACCGCCGGATACTATGGCTACACCTTC.

The chain carries TRBV13 and TRBJ2-1, with D possibly matching TRBD2 (5 bases). This CDR3 region has 15 residues. The V end lost 7 bases, the J end lost 0 bases, and 13 bases lay between the germline ends. Per the germline V gene, CDR1 is PRHDT and CDR2 is FYEKMQ (reference sequence). This chain's CDR3 is CASKPDYLSYNEQFF. CDR3 DNA: TGTGCCAGCAAGCCCGACTACCTCTCCTACAATGAGCAGTTCTTC.

The J gene is TRBJ2-1, the V gene TRBV1; the listed D gene, TRBD2, was not tested against the DNA. TRBV1 is a pseudogene. The CDR3 extends over 16 amino acids. CDR3 sequence (DNA): TGCACCAGCAGCCACGGGACTAGCGGGATCTGCCATGAGCAGTTCTTC. Translated, it gives CTSSHGTSGICHEQFF.

The CDR3 sequence: CASSLRGTGEAFF. For the CDR3, the DNA is TGTGCCAGCAGCTTAAGGGGGACAGGTGAAGCTTTCTTT. This chain joins TRBV7-9 and TRBJ1-1; 8 bases are shared with TRBD1. J gave up 7 bases and V 2 bases, and 3 bases lay outside the gene matches. This CDR3 is built from 13 residues. Germline V gives CDR1 SEHNR, CDR2 FQNEAQ (reference sequence).

The V call is TRBV7-2, the J call TRBJ1-1; D call uncertain. CDR3 length equals 13 residues. Trimming shortened V by 5 bases and J by 5 bases, and 12 bases separated the two germline ends. The germline V gene has CDR1 SGHTA and CDR2 FQGNSA. The CDR3 region is CASSLIPETEAFF. The CDR3 bases are TGTGCCAGCAGCCTGATACCCGAAACTGAAGCTTTCTTT.

This chain uses TRBV19 with TRBJ1-1; 7 bases agree with TRBD1. V was pared by 4 bases and J by 5 bases, with 4 bases of the junction left unmatched. The germline CDR1 and CDR2 sequences are LNHDA and SQIVND (reference sequence). This CDR3 contains 13 residues. CDR3 nucleotide sequence: TGTGCCAGTAGTACGACAGGGTCGACTGAAGCTTTCTTT. This encodes CASSTTGSTEAFF. Based on the CDR3 plus reference TRBV19 and TRBJ1-1, the full variable domain is DGGITQSPKYLFRKEGQNVTLSCEQNLNHDAMYWYRQDPGQGLRLIYYSQIVNDFQKGDIAEGYSVSREKKESFPLTVTSAQKNPTAFYLCASSTTGSTEAFFGQGTRLTVV.

This chain connects TRBV11-3 to TRBJ2-3; tentative D call: TRBD1 (6 bases). The CDR3 runs to 14 residues. V was clipped by 5 bases and J by 4 bases, with 13 bases between them. Germline V gene data show CDR1 as SGHNT and CDR2 as YENEEA. The CDR3 loop reads CASSPTTGADTQYF. CDR3 nucleotide sequence: TGTGCCAGCAGCCCCACGACAGGCGCAGATACGCAGTATTTT.

The CDR3: CASSLAKAGGYQETQYF. Written as DNA, the CDR3 is TGCGCCAGCAGCTTGGCTAAGGCAGGGGGGTACCAAGAGACCCAGTACTTC. The chain has TRBV5-1 and TRBJ2-5; a possible D gene is TRBD1 (7 bases). Germline V gene sequence: CDR1 SGHRS, CDR2 YFSETQ. The CDR3 is made up of 17 amino acids. V was pared by 0 bases and J by 0 bases, with 15 bases between.

The V and J genes are TRBV7-9 and TRBJ2-5; D is possibly TRBD2 (6 bases). V was pared by 1 base and J by 5 bases, with 14 bases between. The CDR3 runs to 15 residues. The V gene's germline CDR1 is SEHNR and CDR2 FQNEAQ (reference sequence). This chain's CDR3 is CASSLGPREEETQYF. The CDR3 nucleotides read TGTGCCAGCAGCTTAGGGCCCAGGGAGGAGGAGACCCAGTACTTC.